The 2 T cell receptor beta chains in this list originate from one sample, sequenced in a study of cytomegalovirus exposure and HLA in healthy donors (dated by TCRdb to 2016 to 2017). Library generation was performed with the immunoSEQ multiplex PCR assay. The multiplex PCR relied on a mix of 60 forward primers for TCR Vbeta segments and 13 reverse primers for TCR Jbeta segments. The table comes from immuneACCESS by way of TCRdb, which keeps in-frame sequences with V and J called. Part of the clones is missing from these tables; in studies checked, under half for an unresolved V gene and the rest for unknown reasons. The sample table holds tens of thousands of clones. About 8% of the sample comes from the top ten. Sequenced material: PBMCs. The receptors were gathered from a male donor in good health and CMV-seronegative.

The rearrangement joins TRBV28 to TRBJ2-1; TRBD2 matches at 13 bases. Germline V gives CDR1 MDHEN, CDR2 SYDVKM. The CDR3 sequence is 19 residues long. The trim removed 1 base at V and 5 bases at J, leaving 11 bases unmatched. CDR3 sequence reads: CASSLSVLPGLAGDNEQFF. CDR3 nucleotide sequence: TGTGCCAGCAGTTTATCGGTCTTACCTGGACTAGCGGGGGACAATGAGCAGTTCTTC.

The chain combines TRBV6-1 with TRBJ1-5; D is uncertain. This CDR3 comprises 15 residues. V dropped 6 bases and J dropped 4 bases, with 16 bases sitting between them. The germline CDR1 and CDR2 sequences are MNHNS and SASEGT. The CDR3 spells CASSTTIDVNQPQHF. CDR3 nucleotides: TGTGCCAGCAGCACGACTATCGACGTAAATCAGCCCCAGCATTTT.